These T cell receptor beta chains were read from a single sample in a study of blood T cell repertoires in COVID-19. Data came from immunoSEQ multiplex PCR; TCRdb stores just in-frame clones and leaves some out. The sample yields roughly 150,000 clones, approximately 80% seen once. The source material was PBMCs or T cells enriched from blood (not recorded which). These receptors were obtained from a middle-aged man who had recovered from COVID-19. Each CDR3 is given with its conserved first and last residue. The D gene is left open where the match is weak. For some rows the clone size is stated as once, few or many, or as a class when expanded; others skip it.

>NA|TRBJ2-5|TRBV9|TRBD2
TGTGCCAGCAGCACGGGAGCGGGGGGGAACCAAGAGACCCAGTACTTC
CASSTGAGGNQETQYF
>NA|TRBJ1-4|TRBV3-1/TRBV3-2|NA
TGTGCCAGCAGCCTTGACAGACTAGCAACTAATGAAAAACTGTTTTTT
CASSLDRLATNEKLFF
>NA|TRBJ2-1|TRBV6-5|NA
TGTGCCAGCACCTACCGGGGACTCCTTGCCAGGCAGTTCTTC
CASTYRGLLARQFF
>once|TRBJ2-3|TRBV7-2|TRBD2
TGTGCCAGCAGCTCTAGCGGGGGTTTTTTGCGAAATACGCAGTATTTT
CASSSSGGFLRNTQYF
>NA|TRBJ2-3|TRBV4-1|NA
TGCGCCAGCAGCCCCGCGGTCCATACAGATACGCAGTATTTT
CASSPAVHTDTQYF
>few|TRBJ1-2|TRBV5-8|NA
TGTGCCAGTCCCAATCCAGGGGACGGCTATGGCTACACCTTC
CASPNPGDGYGYTF
>NA|TRBJ2-2|TRBV29-1|TRBD1
TGCAGCGCCGGGACAGGGGCCGGGGAGCTGTTTTTT
CSAGTGAGELFF
>NA|TRBJ2-1|TRBV6-5|TRBD1
TGTGCCAGCAGTTACGCCGGGACAGGGACTGACGAGCAGTTCTTC
CASSYAGTGTDEQFF
>NA|TRBJ2-3|TRBV4-1|TRBD2
TGCGCCAGCAGCCAACTAGCGGGGCCGGGCTCAAGCACAGATACGCAGTATTTT
CASSQLAGPGSSTDTQYF
>once|TRBJ2-4|TRBV30|NA
TGTGCCTGGAGTGTATGGGGAGTCGGAAACATTCAGTACTTC
CAWSVWGVGNIQYF
>many|TRBJ1-5|TRBV2|TRBD1
TGTGCCAGCAGTCCGGGACAGTCCCTCAATCAGCCCCAGCATTTT
CASSPGQSLNQPQHF
>NA|TRBJ1-1|TRBV3-1/TRBV3-2|TRBD1
TGTGCCAGCAGCCAGCTACAGGGGGCAGACACTGAAGCTTTCTTT
CASSQLQGADTEAFF
>once|TRBJ1-2|TRBV24-1|TRBD1
TGTGCCACCAGTGGGTCAGGAGAACAGGGGGCGGACTATGGCTACACCTTC
CATSGSGEQGADYGYTF
>once|TRBJ1-6|TRBV6-2/TRBV6-3|TRBD1
TGTGCCAGCAGTTTACAGGGGGCATATAATTCACCCCTCCACTTT
CASSLQGAYNSPLHF
>NA|TRBJ1-1|TRBV18|NA
TGTGCCAGCTCACCAGCCGAGATGAACACTGAAGCTTTCTTT
CASSPAEMNTEAFF
>NA|TRBJ1-3|TRBV7-3|NA
TGTGCCAGCAGCTTATCGGGGGGCGGAAACACCATATATTTT
CASSLSGGGNTIYF
>NA|TRBJ1-2|TRBV5-8|NA
TGTGCCAGCAGCCCCGGGGGGTGGAACTATGGCTACACCTTC
CASSPGGWNYGYTF
>NA|TRBJ2-7|TRBV5-5|NA
TGTGCCAGCACCCGGGGCTACGAGCAGTACTTC
CASTRGYEQYF
>NA|TRBJ1-6|TRBV3-1/TRBV3-2|NA
TGTGCCAGCAGCCAAGAGGGCACCCCCAACTCACCCCTCCACTTT
CASSQEGTPNSPLHF
>NA|TRBJ2-7|TRBV2|NA
TGTGCCAGCGGGGGGGCGGGTTTCGAGCAGTACTTC
CASGGAGFEQYF
>NA|TRBJ1-1|TRBV18|TRBD1
TGTGCCAGCTCACCAGAATTGACAGGGGTGAACACTGAAGCTTTCTTT
CASSPELTGVNTEAFF
>once|TRBJ1-1|TRBV11-2|NA
TGTGCCAGCACCCTTTTAAGAGCTGAAGCTTTCTTT
CASTLLRAEAFF
>NA|TRBJ2-1|TRBV9|TRBD1
TGTGCCAGCAGCGGGGGGACAGGGTCGGTCAATGAGCAGTTCTTC
CASSGGTGSVNEQFF
>NA|TRBJ1-2|TRBV7-9|TRBD1
TGTGCCAGCAGCCTACAGGGGTCCTATGGCTACACCTTC
CASSLQGSYGYTF
>NA|TRBJ2-7|TRBV10-3|TRBD1
TGTGCCATCAAGCTGGCAGGGGGCTACGAGCAGTACTTC
CAIKLAGGYEQYF
>NA|TRBJ2-5|TRBV18|TRBD1
TGTGCCAGCTCACCCTCCAGGGGGCCAGGAGAGACCCAGTACTTC
CASSPSRGPGETQYF
>once|TRBJ2-1|TRBV5-1|NA
TGCGCCAGCAGTTTAGTGGGGGCCGCGTACAATGAGCAGTTCTTC
CASSLVGAAYNEQFF
>NA|TRBJ1-4|TRBV30|NA
TGTGCCTGGAGCCCGGTATCTGAAAAACTGTTTTTT
CAWSPVSEKLFF
>NA|TRBJ2-3|TRBV7-9|NA
TGTGCCAGCAGCTTAAGAGGGGGGGCATCAGATACGCAGTATTTT
CASSLRGGASDTQYF
>NA|TRBJ2-1|TRBV6-6|TRBD1
TGTGCCAGCAGTCGGAGGGGGGGACAGGGGGTATGGAATGAGCAGTTCTTC
CASSRRGGQGVWNEQFF
>NA|TRBJ1-2|TRBV6-5|NA
TGTGCCAGCAGTTACTCGAGACAGTACTATGGCTACACCTTC
CASSYSRQYYGYTF
>once|TRBJ2-7|TRBV19|TRBD1
TGTGCCAGTAGTATAATCGGCGACAGGGGCTACGAGCAGTACTTC
CASSIIGDRGYEQYF
>NA|TRBJ1-5|TRBV6-4|NA
TGTGCCAGCAGTCTCGAGGCAGGGGCGAATCAGCCCCAGCATTTT
CASSLEAGANQPQHF
>NA|TRBJ1-1|TRBV21-1|NA
TGTGCCAGCAGCAAATGGGGAAAGACAGGGGGCAGCGGCACTGAAGCTTTCTTT
CASSKWGKTGGSGTEAFF
>NA|TRBJ1-4|TRBV9|TRBD1
TGTGCCAGCAGCGTAGCGGGGACAGGGCGAGAAAAACTGTTTTTT
CASSVAGTGREKLFF
>NA|TRBJ1-6|TRBV11-2|NA
TGTGCCAGCAGCAACCCGACAGGCTATAATTCACCCCTCCACTTT
CASSNPTGYNSPLHF
>NA|TRBJ1-5|TRBV2|NA
TGTGCCAGCACTTTGTTCGGGGGTATGGGCAATCAGCCCCAGCATTTT
CASTLFGGMGNQPQHF
>NA|TRBJ1-2|TRBV28|TRBD1
TGTGCCAGCAACACCCAGGGGGCGACCGGCTACACCTTC
CASNTQGATGYTF
>NA|TRBJ1-6|TRBV9|NA
TGTGCCAGCAGCGTAGATGTACAGGTGAAATCACCCCTCCACTTT
CASSVDVQVKSPLHF
>NA|TRBJ1-5|TRBV2|NA
TGTGCCAGCAGTGAAGGACCCACAGGCTATAGCAATCAGCCCCAGCATTTT
CASSEGPTGYSNQPQHF
>NA|TRBJ2-3|TRBV5-6|NA
TGTGCCAGCAGCCGCGGACAGCTCACAGATACGCAGTATTTT
CASSRGQLTDTQYF
>many|TRBJ2-1|TRBV23-1|NA
TGCGCCAGCAGTCAATCTGGGAACCGTAGCCGGGGACATGGGAACAATGAGCAGTTCTTC
CASSQSGNRSRGHGNNEQFF
>NA|TRBJ2-1|TRBV30|NA
TGTGCCTGGAGTGCAGGACTACGCAATGAGCAGTTCTTC
CAWSAGLRNEQFF
>NA|TRBJ1-2|TRBV6-5|NA
TGTGCCAGCAGCAGGGCTAACTATGGCTACACCTTC
CASSRANYGYTF
>NA|TRBJ1-5|TRBV19|NA
TGTGCCAGTAGATCCTGGGAGGGGACTCGGAATCAGCCCCAGCATTTT
CASRSWEGTRNQPQHF
>NA|TRBJ1-1|TRBV25-1|TRBD1
TGTGCCAGCAGTAAAACAGGGGGAAGGAACACTGAAGCTTTCTTT
CASSKTGGRNTEAFF
>NA|TRBJ2-7|TRBV6-5|NA
TGTGCCAGCCGAGTCCTCAGGCTATCCTCCTACGAGCAGTACTTC
CASRVLRLSSYEQYF